This is a list of T cell receptor beta chains from one sample in a study of vaccination and CD4 T cells after COVID-19. TCRdb itself ran the PCR reads through MiXCR, one entry per CDR3 protein. The data show around 4,400 distinct CDR3 sequences, with around 26% seen just once and about 45% held by the top ten. These receptors' antigens are unknown. Sequences were obtained from CD4+ T cells from blood, cultured in vitro. The receptors were gathered from a human donor in good health. CDR3s include the opening cysteine and the closing phenylalanine or tryptophan. D genes are given only for firm matches. The size field is filled for only some rows; it gives once, few, many or a size class.

TRBJ2-2 . . TRBV19 TGTGCCAGTAGTATTGTCCGGGACACCGGGGAGCTGTTTTTT CASSIVRDTGELFF
TRBJ2-7 . few TRBV5-8 TGTGCCAGCAGCGGCCCAGTGACCTACGAGCAGTACTTC CASSGPVTYEQYF
TRBJ2-2 TRBD2 . TRBV28 TGTGCCAGCAGAAAATGGGGGGGTCCCGGGGAGCTGTTTTTT CASRKWGGPGELFF
TRBJ1-2 . . TRBV7-9 TGTGCCAGCAGCCCACAGGGATATGGCTACACCTTC CASSPQGYGYTF
TRBJ2-1 TRBD1 . TRBV29-1 TGCAGCGTGGAACCGCCCGGACAGGGCTCCTACAATGAGCAGTTCTTC CSVEPPGQGSYNEQFF
TRBJ1-4 . . TRBV20-1 TGCAGTGCTAGTTCCGGGGCCGAAAAACTGTTTTTT CSASSGAEKLFF
TRBJ2-7 TRBD2 . TRBV5-1 TGCGCCAGCAGCTTAGGACTAGCGCTTTCCTACGAGCAGTACTTC CASSLGLALSYEQYF
TRBJ2-3 TRBD2 few TRBV10-3 TGTGCCACCAGCGGGCCTAGCGGGGGGGCTGGCACAGATACGCAGTATTTT CATSGPSGGAGTDTQYF
TRBJ2-5 TRBD1 few TRBV5-4 TGTGCCAGCAGCTTGGGGGGACAGCCCAGGGTGACCCAGTACTTC CASSLGGQPRVTQYF
TRBJ1-2 TRBD1 . TRBV20-1 TGCAGTGCTAGCCCGGGACAGCTTGCCTATGGCTACACCTTC CSASPGQLAYGYTF
TRBJ1-2 . . TRBV14 TGTGCCAGCAGCCTAGGAATTAACTATGGCTACACCTTC CASSLGINYGYTF
TRBJ1-2 TRBD1 . TRBV20-1 TGCAGTGCTAGGCCTTCGGGGGACAGGAAGGATGGCTACACCTTC CSARPSGDRKDGYTF
TRBJ2-7 . . TRBV5-1 TGCGCCAGCAGCTTGGAAGGCGGCCGAGGCGAGCAGTACTTC CASSLEGGRGEQYF
TRBJ2-7 . few TRBV21-1 TGTGCCAGCAGCAAAATGCCGACTTACAGCTCCTACGAGCAGTACTTC CASSKMPTYSSYEQYF
TRBJ2-3 . few TRBV7-2 TGTGCCAGCAGCTTAGCGCTGACACCAGGTACGCAGTATTTT CASSLALTPGTQYF
TRBJ2-3 . . TRBV9 TGTGCCAGCAGCGGACGCTTCGGGGGAGGCACAGATACGCAGTATTTT CASSGRFGGGTDTQYF
TRBJ2-5 TRBD1 few TRBV5-4 TGTGCCAGCAGAGGACAGGGTGGAGAGACCCAGTACTTC CASRGQGGETQYF
TRBJ2-5 TRBD2 . TRBV9 TGTGCCAGCAGCGTAGCTAGCGGGAGTCACCAAGAGACCCAGTACTTC CASSVASGSHQETQYF
TRBJ1-2 . . TRBV5-6 TGTGCCAGCAGCTTGATGCCACCCCCCTATGGCTACACCTTC CASSLMPPPYGYTF
TRBJ2-5 . . TRBV24-1 TGTGCCACCAGTGATTTTGGGGGCGCGGGATCTAGGGAGACCCAGTACTTC CATSDFGGAGSRETQYF
TRBJ2-5 . medium-sized TRBV7-3 TGTGCCAGCAGCTTAGATCCAGGGACCCAGTACTTC CASSLDPGTQYF
TRBJ1-6 TRBD1 few TRBV27 TGTGCCAGCAGTTCATGGGGGTACAACACGGGACAGGGGGCACGGTCACCCCTCCACTTT CASSSWGYNTGQGARSPLHF
TRBJ2-1 . . TRBV12-1 TGTGCCAGCAGCTTTGCAGAGGGGCAGAGCTCCTACAATGAGCAGTTCTTC CASSFAEGQSSYNEQFF
TRBJ2-3 . few TRBV6-1 TGTGCCAGCAGGGATCGACTAATGCCCACAGATACGCAGTATTTT CASRDRLMPTDTQYF
TRBJ2-3 . . TRBV2 TGTGCCAGCAGTCTGCGGCGGAACACAGATACGCAGTATTTT CASSLRRNTDTQYF
TRBJ2-2 . few TRBV19 TGTGCCAGTAGGCTCCAAGGGGACACCGGGGAGCTGTTTTTT CASRLQGDTGELFF
TRBJ2-7 . few TRBV24-1 TGTGCCACCAGTGACCGGACTCGTCCCTACGAGCAGTACTTC CATSDRTRPYEQYF
TRBJ2-3 TRBD2 few TRBV4-1 TGCGCCAGCAGCCGAGGGGGAATAGCGGGGGGAGGCGCAGATACGCAGTATTTT CASSRGGIAGGGADTQYF
TRBJ2-1 . few TRBV20-1 TGCAGTGCCCGCCGCGGGCAGTTCTTC CSARRGQFF
TRBJ2-2 . few TRBV12-3/TRBV12-4 TGTGCCAGCAGACACTCGCTAGACAGAGCGGTTAACACCGGGGAGCTGTTTTTT CASRHSLDRAVNTGELFF
TRBJ1-2 . medium-sized TRBV7-8 TGTGCCAGCAGCTTCACGGGGAGTGGAGGTGGCTACACCTTC CASSFTGSGGGYTF
TRBJ1-2 . . TRBV18 TGTGCCAGCTCACCACAGGGGGTTGGAAACTATGGCTACACCTTC CASSPQGVGNYGYTF
TRBJ1-1 . . TRBV2 TGTGCCAGCAGTGGAGGGCAGGGCGACACTGAAGCTTTCTTT CASSGGQGDTEAFF
TRBJ1-2 . . TRBV29-1 TGCAGCGTTAACCAGGGGTTCAATTATGGCTACACCTTC CSVNQGFNYGYTF
TRBJ2-5 . . TRBV25-1 TGTGCCAGCACGGACAGCCCGGTAGAGACCCAGTACTTC CASTDSPVETQYF
TRBJ2-2 . . TRBV2 TGTGCCAGCAGGAGACTAGCGAACACCGGGGAGCTGTTTTTT CASRRLANTGELFF
TRBJ2-2 . few TRBV7-2 TGTGCCAGCAGCTTCCGGGACGGAGCGAACACCGGGGAGCTGTTTTTT CASSFRDGANTGELFF
TRBJ1-5 TRBD1 . TRBV2 TGTGCCAGCAGTGTCCAAGGACAGGCCTCCAATCAGCCCCAGCATTTT CASSVQGQASNQPQHF
TRBJ2-7 . . TRBV29-1 TGCAGCGGGACGGTAGAGTCCTACGAGCAGTACTTC CSGTVESYEQYF
TRBJ2-7 . few TRBV29-1 TGCAGCGTCAAGAGAGGACCCCAAGCTGAGCAGTACTTC CSVKRGPQAEQYF
TRBJ1-1 . few TRBV6-5 TGTGCCAGCAGTTATGTCCGGGGTGGCACTGAAGCTTTCTTT CASSYVRGGTEAFF
TRBJ2-1 TRBD1 once TRBV20-1 TGCAGTGCTAGAGCGGACAGGGGGCTTAAAAACTACAATGAGCAGTTCTTC CSARADRGLKNYNEQFF
TRBJ2-1 TRBD2 hyperexpanded TRBV6-2/TRBV6-3 TGTGCCAGCAGTTTCTCTAGGGCTAGCGGGAGTTCTGAGCAGTTCTTC CASSFSRASGSSEQFF
TRBJ2-7 TRBD2 . TRBV11-3 TGTGCCAGCAGCTTAGTAGCGGGGGAGGAGCAGTACTTC CASSLVAGEEQYF
TRBJ1-2 TRBD1 . TRBV6-2/TRBV6-3 TGTGCCAGCAGCCTCAGGGGGTTTAACTATGGCTACACCTTC CASSLRGFNYGYTF
TRBJ2-1 . . TRBV5-4 TGTGCCAGCAGTCCGAGGACTTACAATGAGCAGTTCTTC CASSPRTYNEQFF
TRBJ1-1 . medium-sized TRBV7-2 TGTGCCAGCACGCCACGGGGCACTGAAGCTTTCTTT CASTPRGTEAFF
TRBJ2-1 . . TRBV5-1 TGCGCCAGCAGCTTGTCGGATTACAATGAGCAGTTCTTC CASSLSDYNEQFF
TRBJ1-6 TRBD1 . TRBV5-1 TGCGCCAGCAGCCCCGGACAGGGTGGAAGCTCCTATAATTCACCCCTCCACTTT CASSPGQGGSSYNSPLHF
TRBJ1-1 TRBD1 . TRBV2 TGTGCCAGCAGACCGACAGGGGAATACACTGAAGCTTTCTTT CASRPTGEYTEAFF
TRBJ2-1 TRBD2 few TRBV20-1 TGCAGTGCTGGGACTAGCGGGCTCAATGAGCAGTTCTTC CSAGTSGLNEQFF
TRBJ2-7 TRBD1 . TRBV2 TGTGCCAGCAGTGAAGGGACAGGGGGCTCCTACGAGCAGTACTTC CASSEGTGGSYEQYF
TRBJ2-3 TRBD2 . TRBV5-1 TGCGCCAGCAGCTCCGGACTAGCGGGTTATATAGATACGCAGTATTTT CASSSGLAGYIDTQYF
TRBJ2-1 . . TRBV28 TGTGCCAGCAGTGCCTACGGGACACAGTTCTTC CASSAYGTQFF
TRBJ1-2 . . TRBV29-1 TGCAGCGTTGACGCCTTGGGCGGCTACACCTTC CSVDALGGYTF
TRBJ2-1 . . TRBV6-1 TGTGCCAGCTGCCGGGACGGATACAATGAGCAGTTCTTC CASCRDGYNEQFF
TRBJ1-2 . few TRBV5-1 TGCGCCAGCAGCTCCCAGGCGGACTATGGCTACACCTTC CASSSQADYGYTF
TRBJ2-7 . few TRBV20-1 TGCAGTGCTAGAGATCCCCAGACTAGCTCCTACGAGCAGTACTTC CSARDPQTSSYEQYF
TRBJ2-2 . . TRBV25-1 TGTGCCAGCATCACGAAAGGTGCTGAGAACACCGGGGAGCTGTTTTTT CASITKGAENTGELFF